Shown below are 29 T cell receptor beta chains from a single sample sequenced in a study of tissue T cells after allogeneic stem cell transplantation. Libraries were prepared by immunoSEQ multiplex PCR; TCRdb keeps only in-frame clonotypes and omits some of them. The sample includes 25,000 to 30,000 clones, 75% to 95% seen only once; the top ten take roughly 2%. The sample in question was blood, obtained before transplantation. The receptors were gathered from a male donor aged 60 or over who later had graft-versus-host disease after an allogeneic stem cell transplant.

The V gene is TRBV5-8, the J gene TRBJ2-3, with D unresolved. Germline V lookup: CDR1 SGHTS, CDR2 YDEGEE. Trimming shortened V by 0 bases and J by 0 bases, and 2 bases separated the two germline ends. The CDR3 loop spans 13 amino acids. The CDR3 reads CASSLDSTDTQYF. In nucleotides, the CDR3 is TGTGCCAGCAGCTTGGACAGCACAGATACGCAGTATTTT. The whole variable domain, filled in from reference TRBV5-8 and TRBJ2-3, reads EAGVTQSPTHLIKTRGQQATLRCSPISGHTSVYWYQQALGLGLQFLLWYDEGEERNRGNFPPRFSGRQFPNYSSELNVNALELEDSALYLCASSLDSTDTQYFGPGTRLTVL.

The V gene is TRBV3-1 (or the pseudogene TRBV3-2), the J gene TRBJ2-5; TRBD1 is a possible D gene (5 bases). The V end lost 3 bases, the J end lost 7 bases, and 18 bases lay between the germline ends. This CDR3 has 15 residues. CDR1 and CDR2 from the germline V gene are LGHDT and YNNKEL (reference sequence). CDR3 nucleotides: TGTGCCAGCAGCCAGAGGAGTAAGGGGCGCGGGACCCAGTACTTC. Translating it yields CASSQRSKGRGTQYF.

This rearrangement joins TRBV5-1 to TRBJ2-1; no firm D call. V lost 0 bases to trimming and J lost 5 bases, with 9 bases between them. CDR3 length equals 14 residues. The germline gives CDR1 SGHRS, CDR2 YFSETQ. The CDR3 loop reads CASSLGTTNNEQFF. The DNA for the CDR3 is TGCGCCAGCAGCTTGGGTACGACAAACAATGAGCAGTTCTTC.

The V and J genes are TRBV21-1 and TRBJ1-2; whether TRBD1, the table's D call, matches the DNA was not checked. TRBV21-1 is tagged as a pseudogene. CDR3 length: 13 residues. The CDR3 is CASSKANPRGYTF. CDR3 DNA: TGTGCCAGCAGCAAGGCGAATCCCAGGGGCTACACCTTC.

The chain links TRBV20-1 to TRBJ2-5; 8 positions match TRBD2. Germline V CDR1 and CDR2: DFQATT, SNEGSKA (reference sequence). This CDR3 region has 12 residues. The trim removed 3 bases at V and 5 bases at J, leaving 2 bases unmatched. The chain's CDR3 is CSASSGMETQYF. The CDR3 DNA follows: TGCAGTGCTAGTAGCGGGATGGAGACCCAGTACTTC.

The chain is built from TRBV4-3 and TRBJ1-6; the D is unclear. Germline CDR1 and CDR2: LGHNA and YSLEER. The CDR3 length is 19 residues. Trimming shortened V by 1 base and J by 4 bases, and 20 bases separated the two germline ends. The CDR3 coding sequence is TGCGCCAGCAGCCAAGGAGAGACTGACACCGGTGTTTATAATTCACCCCTCCACTTT. Its protein product is CASSQGETDTGVYNSPLHF.

V is TRBV14 and J is TRBJ1-6; D is perhaps TRBD1 (5 bases). Germline assignment: CDR1 SGHDN and CDR2 FVKESK. The V end was cut by 4 bases, the J end by 7 bases, with 14 bases between. CDR3 length: 15 amino acids. The CDR3 DNA reads as TGTGCCAGCAGCCCCCTCGGGGGGGGGAATTCACCCCTCCACTTT. This gives the protein CASSPLGGGNSPLHF.

This sequence joins TRBV11-2 and TRBJ2-7; possible D gene TRBD2, 5 bases. CDR3 length equals 12 residues. CDR1 and CDR2 (germline): SGHAT, FQNNGV. V lost 2 bases and J lost 7, with 9 bases in between. The CDR3 spells CASSLNPGEQYF. CDR3 DNA sequence: TGTGCCAGCAGCTTAAATCCGGGGGAGCAGTACTTC.

The chain is built from TRBV4-1 and TRBJ1-1; a possible D gene is TRBD1 (6 bases). There are 16 residues in the CDR3. V was shortened by 1 base and J by 0 bases, with 12 bases between the two germline ends. CDR1 MGHRA and CDR2 YSYEKL come from the germline V gene. The CDR3 reads CASSQVQGGMNTEAFF. In DNA form, the CDR3 reads TGCGCCAGCAGCCAAGTACAGGGCGGTATGAACACTGAAGCTTTCTTT.

V usage is TRBV9 and J usage is TRBJ2-7, with unresolved D. The CDR3 extends over 16 amino acids. The germline CDR1 and CDR2 sequences are SGDLS and YYNGEE. V was cut by 0 bases and J by 2 bases, with 15 bases left in between. The CDR3 sequence is CASSVVPSLDAYEQYF. For the CDR3, the DNA is TGTGCCAGCAGCGTAGTCCCGAGTCTTGACGCCTACGAGCAGTACTTC.

The DNA of the CDR3 is TGTGCCAGCAGCGTCGGACTAGCGGAAGCCGTGGGGGAGCAGTTCTTC. Protein: CASSVGLAEAVGEQFF. The rearrangement uses TRBV9 and TRBJ2-1; TRBD2 matches at 10 bases. The CDR3 spans 16 residues. Germline values: CDR1 SGDLS, CDR2 YYNGEE. V shed 2 bases and J 10 bases; nucleotides not matched to a gene: 12.

The V gene is TRBV4-1, the J gene TRBJ1-3; D is ambiguous. Germline V gene lookup returns CDR1 MGHRA and CDR2 YSYEKL. Trimming shortened V by 0 bases and J by 0 bases, and 6 bases separated the two germline ends. The CDR3 has 15 amino acids. The CDR3: CASSQDHLSGNTIYF. Written as DNA, the CDR3 is TGCGCCAGCAGCCAAGATCACCTCTCTGGAAACACCATATATTTT.

This chain uses TRBV5-1 with TRBJ2-2; D is unresolved. Trimming removed 0 bases at V and 1 base at J, with 7 bases between. There are 15 residues in the CDR3. Germline V gene lookup returns CDR1 SGHRS and CDR2 YFSETQ. The CDR3 here is CASSLALQNTGELFF. DNA of the CDR3: TGCGCCAGCAGCTTGGCCTTACAGAACACCGGGGAGCTGTTTTTT.

The chain has TRBV11-3 and TRBJ2-1; TRBD2 is a possible D gene (6 bases). V shed 5 bases and J shed 4 bases, with 9 bases lying between them. The CDR3 spans 13 residues. The germline gives CDR1 SGHNT, CDR2 YENEEA. CDR3 in amino acids: CASSLRGYNEQFF. For the CDR3, the DNA is TGTGCCAGCAGCCTACGGGGGTACAATGAGCAGTTCTTC.

V usage is TRBV9 and J usage is TRBJ2-2; 8 nucleotides agree with TRBD2. Looked up from germline, CDR1 is SGDLS and CDR2 is YYNGEE. Losses at the gene ends were 3 bases for V and 4 bases for J; bases not matched to a gene: 8. The CDR3 runs 16 residues. CDR3 nucleotides: TGTGCCAGCAGCGCTACCGGGACTAGTGGCACCGGGGAGCTGTTTTTT. It encodes CASSATGTSGTGELFF.

The chain is built from TRBV28 and TRBJ2-1; D uncertain. The CDR3 runs 13 residues. Trimming took 4 bases from V and 8 from J, leaving 12 bases between them. CDR1 MDHEN and CDR2 SYDVKM come from the germline V gene. CDR3 residues: CASSYLSTHEQFF. The CDR3 DNA reads TGTGCCAGCAGTTACCTTAGCACACATGAGCAGTTCTTC.

The chain links TRBV5-1 to TRBJ2-1; 7 bases line up with TRBD1. The V gene end was trimmed by 4 bases and the J gene end by 9 bases; junction bases not matched to a gene: 7. CDR3 length equals 13 residues. Germline loops: CDR1 SGHRS, CDR2 YFSETQ. CDR3 residues: CASSRDRESEQFF. CDR3 in DNA: TGCGCCAGCAGCCGAGACAGGGAAAGTGAGCAGTTCTTC.

This chain connects TRBV27 to TRBJ2-7; the match to TRBD1 covers 9 bases. Per the germline V gene, CDR1 is MNHEY and CDR2 is SMNVEV (reference sequence). This CDR3 spans 15 amino acids. V shed 5 bases, J shed 2 bases, and the junction held 7 bases outside the gene matches. The chain's CDR3 is CASSGGTGIPYEQYF. The DNA of the CDR3 is TGTGCCAGCAGTGGGGGGACAGGGATTCCCTACGAGCAGTACTTC.

The rearrangement links TRBV5-1 to TRBJ1-2; 9 bases are shared with TRBD1. Germline V lookup: CDR1 SGHRS, CDR2 YFSETQ. CDR3 length: 14 amino acids. Trimming removed 4 bases from V and 9 bases from J; junction bases left unmatched: 10. The CDR3 loop reads CASSAGQGRVSYTF. The CDR3 nucleotides are TGCGCCAGCAGCGCCGGACAGGGGAGAGTGAGCTACACCTTC. The variable domain in full, with the rest retrieved from reference TRBV5-1 and TRBJ1-2, is KAGVTQTPRYLIKTRGQQVTLSCSPISGHRSVSWYQQTPGQGLQFLFEYFSETQRNKGNFPGRFSGRQFSNSRSEMNVSTLELGDSALYLCASSAGQGRVSYTFGSGTRLTVV.

For the CDR3, the DNA is TGTGCCAGCAGCCTAAGTGGACTCTTTAATCAGCCCCAGCATTTT. Its translation: CASSLSGLFNQPQHF. The chain joins TRBV2 to TRBJ1-5; D remains unclear. V shed 6 bases and J shed 4 bases, with 16 bases lying between them. This CDR3 has 15 amino acids. The V gene's germline CDR1 is SNHLY and CDR2 FYNNEI.

This sequence joins TRBV7-6 and TRBJ2-2, with D perhaps assigned TRBD1 or TRBD2 (6 bases each). Germline values: CDR1 SGHVS, CDR2 FNYEAQ. The CDR3 consists of 18 residues. Trimming removed 5 bases from V and 6 bases from J, with 25 bases in between. CDR3 region: CASSETGGDTFFPGELFF. CDR3 nucleotide sequence: TGTGCCAGCAGCGAAACAGGAGGGGACACCTTCTTCCCCGGGGAGCTGTTTTTT. Drawing the rest from reference TRBV7-6 and TRBJ2-2, the complete variable domain is GAGVSQSPRYKVTKRGQDVALRCDPISGHVSLYWYRQALGQGPEFLTYFNYEAQQDKSGLPNDRFSAERPEGSISTLTIQRTEQRDSAMYRCASSETGGDTFFPGELFFGEGSRLTVL.

The count of this clone is one. The chain employs TRBV11-2 and TRBJ1-1, with a tentative D call TRBD1 (5 bases). The germline V gene has CDR1 SGHAT and CDR2 FQNNGV. This CDR3 is 15 amino acids long. V was shortened by 5 bases and J by 1 base, with 14 bases between the two germline ends. CDR3 amino acids: CASSGGVVPNTEAFF. For the CDR3, the DNA is TGTGCCAGCAGCGGGGGTGTCGTGCCGAACACTGAAGCTTTCTTT.

The chain employs TRBV7-9 and TRBJ2-3; 10 bases match TRBD2. From germline, CDR1 is SEHNR and CDR2 FQNEAQ (reference sequence). CDR3 length: 14 amino acids. J was trimmed by 7 bases and V by 5 bases; bases with no gene match: 6. The CDR3 loop is CASSQAGGLNTQYF. Written as DNA, the CDR3 is TGTGCCAGCAGCCAAGCGGGGGGGCTGAATACGCAGTATTTT. The full variable domain, rest sourced from reference TRBV7-9 and TRBJ2-3, is DTGVSQNPRHKITKRGQNVTFRCDPISEHNRLYWYRQTLGQGPEFLTYFQNEAQLEKSRLLSDRFSAERPKGSFSTLEIQRTEQGDSAMYLCASSQAGGLNTQYFGPGTRLTVL.

The chain has TRBV27 and TRBJ1-6, with D possibly being TRBD1 (5 bases). The CDR3 has 16 residues. V shed 2 bases and J shed 8 bases, with 16 bases lying between them. CDR1 and CDR2 from the germline V gene are MNHEY and SMNVEV (reference sequence). CDR3 DNA: TGTGCCAGCAGTTTAAGGGGCCAGCGAGTGGATTCACCCCTCCACTTT. This sequence encodes CASSLRGQRVDSPLHF.

Only one count was recorded for this clone. The chain links TRBV4-2 to TRBJ1-5; D is unresolved. This CDR3 is built from 14 residues. V lost 0 bases and J lost 4, with 7 bases in between. Germline V gene lookup returns CDR1 LGHNA and CDR2 YNFKEQ. The CDR3 DNA follows: TGTGCCAGCAGCCAAGAAGGTGGAAATCAGCCCCAGCATTTT. Translated, it gives CASSQEGGNQPQHF.

The rearrangement uses TRBV5-4 and TRBJ1-1; TRBD1 is a possible D gene (6 bases). The CDR3 is made up of 14 amino acids. The V and J ends lost 4 bases and 2 bases respectively, with 12 bases between them. Germline assignment: CDR1 SGHNT and CDR2 YYREEE (reference sequence). The CDR3 loop is CASSQKTGNTEAFF. In nucleotides, the CDR3 is TGTGCCAGCAGCCAAAAGACAGGAAACACTGAAGCTTTCTTT.

The chain links TRBV19 to TRBJ1-2; D is undetermined. CDR1 is LNHDA, CDR2 SQIVND, per germline (reference sequence). Trimming removed 6 bases at V and 4 bases at J, with 3 bases between. CDR3 length: 10 residues. This CDR3 reads CASRSYGYTF. CDR3 nucleotide sequence: TGTGCCAGTAGGAGCTATGGCTACACCTTC. The full variable domain, in which reference TRBV19 and TRBJ1-2 provide the parts outside the CDR3, is DGGITQSPKYLFRKEGQNVTLSCEQNLNHDAMYWYRQDPGQGLRLIYYSQIVNDFQKGDIAEGYSVSREKKESFPLTVTSAQKNPTAFYLCASRSYGYTFGSGTRLTVV.

This sequence joins TRBV18 and TRBJ1-2, with no clear D. With 2 bases removed from V and 9 bases from J, the gap between germline ends came to 16 bases. Germline assignment: CDR1 KGHSH and CDR2 LQKENI. The CDR3 loop spans 14 amino acids. The CDR3 spells CASSPDGEASSYTF. The CDR3 nucleotides are TGTGCCAGCTCACCAGACGGGGAGGCGTCGAGCTACACCTTC.

V is TRBV7-9 and J is TRBJ2-5; no firm D call. CDR3 length equals 11 residues. Trimming took 5 bases from V and 1 from J, leaving 2 bases between them. Per germline, CDR1 SEHNR and CDR2 FQNEAQ (reference sequence). CDR3 sequence reads: CASSGQETQYF. DNA of the CDR3: TGTGCCAGCAGCGGCCAAGAGACCCAGTACTTC. The variable domain in full, completed from reference TRBV7-9 and TRBJ2-5, reads DTGVSQNPRHKITKRGQNVTFRCDPISEHNRLYWYRQTLGQGPEFLTYFQNEAQLEKSRLLSDRFSAERPKGSFSTLEIQRTEQGDSAMYLCASSGQETQYFGPGTRLLVL.